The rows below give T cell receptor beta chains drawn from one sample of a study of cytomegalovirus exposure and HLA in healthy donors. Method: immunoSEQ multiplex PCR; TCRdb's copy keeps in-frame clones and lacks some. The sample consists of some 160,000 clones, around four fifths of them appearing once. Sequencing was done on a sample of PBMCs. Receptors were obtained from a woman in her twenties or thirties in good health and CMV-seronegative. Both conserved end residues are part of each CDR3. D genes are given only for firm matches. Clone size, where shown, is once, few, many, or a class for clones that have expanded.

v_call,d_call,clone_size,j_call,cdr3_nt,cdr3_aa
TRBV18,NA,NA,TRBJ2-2,TGTGCCAGCTCACCAGTCGCAGGGTCGAGCACCGGGGAGCTGTTTTTT,CASSPVAGSSTGELFF
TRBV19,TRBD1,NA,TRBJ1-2,TGTGCCAGTAGTATAGCCATGACAGGGGAAGTTGGCTACACCTTC,CASSIAMTGEVGYTF
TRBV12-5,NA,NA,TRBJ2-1,TGTGCTAGTGGTTCCCAGTTGGGGGGTGAGCAGTTCTTC,CASGSQLGGEQFF
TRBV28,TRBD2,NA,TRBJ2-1,TGTGCCAGCAGTTCCCACCGACTAGCGGGGGGAAGTTATGAGCAGTTCTTC,CASSSHRLAGGSYEQFF
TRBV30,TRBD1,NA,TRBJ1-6,TGTGCCTGGAGTAAGGGGACAGACTATAATTCACCCCTCCACTTT,CAWSKGTDYNSPLHF
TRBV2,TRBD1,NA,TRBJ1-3,TGTGCCAGCAGTTCCTTCACAGGGGACTCTGGAAACACCATATATTTT,CASSSFTGDSGNTIYF
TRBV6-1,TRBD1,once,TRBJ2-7,TGTGCCAGCAGTAACCGGGACAGGGTTTACGAGCAGTACTTC,CASSNRDRVYEQYF
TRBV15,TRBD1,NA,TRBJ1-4,TGTGCCACCAGCAGAGATTCTCAGGGGGCGAGTGAAAAACTGTTTTTT,CATSRDSQGASEKLFF
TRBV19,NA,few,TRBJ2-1,TGTGCCAGTAGTATCACGGTCGAGCAGTTCTTC,CASSITVEQFF
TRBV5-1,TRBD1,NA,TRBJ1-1,TGCGCCAGCAGCCTTCTATCCGGGACAGGGGGCAAAGCTTTCTTT,CASSLLSGTGGKAFF
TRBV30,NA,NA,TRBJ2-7,TGTGCCTGGAGCAAACAGGGTTACGAGCAGTACTTC,CAWSKQGYEQYF
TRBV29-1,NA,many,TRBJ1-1,TGCAGCGTTTGTACGGGAGACCCTGAAGCTTTCTTT,CSVCTGDPEAFF
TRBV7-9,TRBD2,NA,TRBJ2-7,TGTGCCAGCAGCTTAGCCGGTAGCGGGGGGGCCGGGCAGTACTTC,CASSLAGSGGAGQYF
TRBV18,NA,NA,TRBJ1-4,TGTGCCAGCTCACCAGTTAAGGGGGTTGCAACTAATGAAAAACTGTTTTTT,CASSPVKGVATNEKLFF
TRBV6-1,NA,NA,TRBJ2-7,TGTGCCAGCAACCGGGATCCTAGCTCCTACGAGCAGTACTTC,CASNRDPSSYEQYF
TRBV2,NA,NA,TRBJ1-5,TGTGCCAGCAGTGACGGTAGTAGCAATCAGCCCCAGCATTTT,CASSDGSSNQPQHF
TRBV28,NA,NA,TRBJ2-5,TGTGCCAGCAGCGCACGGGTATACCAAGAGACCCAGTACTTC,CASSARVYQETQYF
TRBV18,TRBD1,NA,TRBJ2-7,TGTGCCAGCTCACCACCGGGACAGGTCCAACCCCCATACTTC,CASSPPGQVQPPYF
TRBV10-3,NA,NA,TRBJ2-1,TGTGCCACTAGGACAGTCAAAGGGGATGAGCAGTTCTTC,CATRTVKGDEQFF
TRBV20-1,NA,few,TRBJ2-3,TGCAGTGCTAGCCTCGGTGGTACGCAGTATTTT,CSASLGGTQYF
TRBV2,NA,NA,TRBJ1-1,TGTGCCAGCAGTGTTCCCGAGCAGGGATACGACACTGAAGCTTTCTTT,CASSVPEQGYDTEAFF
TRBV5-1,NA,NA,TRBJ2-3,TGCGCCAGCAGCTTCTTTGAGGGGGGGGGCACAGATACGCAGTATTTT,CASSFFEGGGTDTQYF
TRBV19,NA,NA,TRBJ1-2,TGTGCCAGTAGTATCCTAGTTAACTATGGCTACACCTTC,CASSILVNYGYTF
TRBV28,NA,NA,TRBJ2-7,TGTGCCAGCAGTTTCGGTGGGGCAGGTCGTTACGAGCAGTACTTC,CASSFGGAGRYEQYF
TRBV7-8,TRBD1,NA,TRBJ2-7,TGTGCCAGCAGCCTAAGGACAGGCCCCTACGAGCAGTACTTC,CASSLRTGPYEQYF
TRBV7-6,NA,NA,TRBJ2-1,TGTGCCAGCGGCAGGGGGGTTGAGCAGTTCTTC,CASGRGVEQFF
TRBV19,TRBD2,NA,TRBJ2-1,TGTGCCAGTAGTATAGAAAGGCTAGCGGGTGAGCAGTTCTTC,CASSIERLAGEQFF
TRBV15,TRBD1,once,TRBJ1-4,TGTGCCACCAGCAGGAGGACAGGGAAAGGGGTTAATGAAAAACTGTTTTTT,CATSRRTGKGVNEKLFF
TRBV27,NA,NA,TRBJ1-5,TGTGCCAGCAGTTTGAGAGAGGATCAGCCCCAGCATTTT,CASSLREDQPQHF
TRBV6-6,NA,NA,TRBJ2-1,TGTGCCAGCAGTTACTCGAGGGAATATGAGCAGTTCTTC,CASSYSREYEQFF
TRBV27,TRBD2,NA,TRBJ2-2,TGTGCCAGCAGTCCCTACGGACTAGCGGGCATCACCGGGGAGCTGTTTTTT,CASSPYGLAGITGELFF
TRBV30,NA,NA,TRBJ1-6,TGTGCCTGGAGGAGGGATTCACCCCTCCACTTT,CAWRRDSPLHF
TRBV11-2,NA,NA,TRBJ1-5,TGTGCCAGCAGCCCCGGGGGGACAAGGGATCAGCCCCAGCATTTT,CASSPGGTRDQPQHF
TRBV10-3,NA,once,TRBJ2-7,TGTGCCATCAGTGAGTCGACGGGAAGATACGAGCAGTACTTC,CAISESTGRYEQYF
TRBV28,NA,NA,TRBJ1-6,TGTGCCAGCAGTACGCACACAGGGTTGGATTCACCCCTCCACTTT,CASSTHTGLDSPLHF
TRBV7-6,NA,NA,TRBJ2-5,TGTGCCAGCAGCTCACTGACTAGTGGGGAGACCCAGTACTTC,CASSSLTSGETQYF
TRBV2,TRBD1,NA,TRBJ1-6,TGTGCCAGCAGCGGGGCAGGGGGGAGTAATTCACCCCTCCACTTT,CASSGAGGSNSPLHF
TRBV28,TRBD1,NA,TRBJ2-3,TGTGCCAGCAGTTTATGGGGACAGTCAGGCAACACAGATACGCAGTATTTT,CASSLWGQSGNTDTQYF
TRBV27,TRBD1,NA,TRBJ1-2,TGTGCCAGCAGTTCCTCCGGGACAGGGGGCCTTGGCTACACCTTC,CASSSSGTGGLGYTF
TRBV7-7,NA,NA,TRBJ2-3,TGTGCCAGCAGCCTCGGGACTTTAAGCACAGATACGCAGTATTTT,CASSLGTLSTDTQYF
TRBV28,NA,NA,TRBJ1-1,TGTGCCAGCCGGCGACAGGAGAACACTGAAGCTTTCTTT,CASRRQENTEAFF
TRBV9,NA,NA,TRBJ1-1,TGTGCCAGCAGCGTATTTGGGGGCCCGCAGTCGACAGGTGAAGCTTTCTTT,CASSVFGGPQSTGEAFF
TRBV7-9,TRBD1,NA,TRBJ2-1,TGTGCCAGCAATCCGACAGGGCACTACAATGAGCAGTTCTTC,CASNPTGHYNEQFF
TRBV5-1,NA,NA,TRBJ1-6,TGCGCCAGCAGCTTGAACATCAGGGGATCCTATAATTCACCCCTCCACTTT,CASSLNIRGSYNSPLHF
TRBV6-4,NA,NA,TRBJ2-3,TGTGCCAGCAGTGACTCGTACACCACAGATACGCAGTATTTT,CASSDSYTTDTQYF
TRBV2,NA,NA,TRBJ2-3,TGTGCCATACACCCAGGAGGGAGGACAGATACGCAGTATTTT,CAIHPGGRTDTQYF
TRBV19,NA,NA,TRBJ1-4,TGTGCCAGTAGCTTGTTCCTACGGGATGAAAAACTGTTTTTT,CASSLFLRDEKLFF